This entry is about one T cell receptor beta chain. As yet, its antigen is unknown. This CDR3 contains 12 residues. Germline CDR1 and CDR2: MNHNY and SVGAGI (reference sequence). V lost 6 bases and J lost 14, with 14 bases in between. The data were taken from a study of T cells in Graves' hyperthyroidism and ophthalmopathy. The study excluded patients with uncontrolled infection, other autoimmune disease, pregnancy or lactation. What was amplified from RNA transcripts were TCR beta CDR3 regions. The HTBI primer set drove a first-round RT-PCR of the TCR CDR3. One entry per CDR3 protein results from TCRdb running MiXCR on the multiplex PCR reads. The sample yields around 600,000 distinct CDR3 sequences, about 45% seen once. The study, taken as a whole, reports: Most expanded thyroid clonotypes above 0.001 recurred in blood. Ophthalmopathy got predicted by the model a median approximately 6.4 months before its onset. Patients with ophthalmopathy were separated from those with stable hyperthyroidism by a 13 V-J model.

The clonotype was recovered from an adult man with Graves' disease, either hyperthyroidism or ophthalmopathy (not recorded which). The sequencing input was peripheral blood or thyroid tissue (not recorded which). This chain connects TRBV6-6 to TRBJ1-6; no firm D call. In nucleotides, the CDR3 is TGTGCCAGCAGCTCGATCCGGGCCACCCTCCACTTT. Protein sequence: CASSSIRATLHF.